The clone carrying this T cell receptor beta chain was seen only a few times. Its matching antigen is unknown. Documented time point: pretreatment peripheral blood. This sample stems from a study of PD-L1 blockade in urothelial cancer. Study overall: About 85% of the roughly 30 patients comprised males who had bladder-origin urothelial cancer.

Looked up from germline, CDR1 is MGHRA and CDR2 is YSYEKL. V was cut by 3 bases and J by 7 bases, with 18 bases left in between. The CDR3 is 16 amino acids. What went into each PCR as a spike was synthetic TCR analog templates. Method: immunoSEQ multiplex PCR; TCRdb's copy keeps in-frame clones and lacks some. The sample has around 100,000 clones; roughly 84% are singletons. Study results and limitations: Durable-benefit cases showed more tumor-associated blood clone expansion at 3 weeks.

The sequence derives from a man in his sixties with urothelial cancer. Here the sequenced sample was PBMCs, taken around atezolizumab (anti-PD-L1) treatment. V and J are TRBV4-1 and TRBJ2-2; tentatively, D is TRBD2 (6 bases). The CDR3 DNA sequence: TGCGCCAGCAGCCACAAGCCCGGGACTTTGGTCGGGGAGCTGTTTTTT. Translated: CASSHKPGTLVGELFF.